This T cell receptor beta chain was documented in a study of glioma-infiltrating T cells. Study context: WHO grade II oligodendrogliomas or astrocytomas, plus non-recurrent WHO grade IV glioblastomas, were sampled. Study outcomes and limitations: Patients with low tissue-blood divergence carried a signature set of shared blood CDR3 motifs. Tissue-blood divergence was below expectation in non-neoplastic patients, above in gliomas.

The CDR3 consists of 15 residues. Germline V gene sequence: CDR1 ENHRY, CDR2 SYGVKD. Between the trimmed V and J ends, which lost 0 bases and 3 bases, there was a span of 11 bases. Amplification of TCR alpha and beta CDR3 regions from RNA used iRepertoire nested multiplex PCR. TCRdb passed the multiplex PCR reads through MiXCR, listing each CDR3 protein once. Among 400,000 or so distinct CDR3 sequences, less than 50% were seen once, and the ten largest hold approximately 12%. Note on this clonotype: The antigen remains undetermined.

The sample consisted of glioma tissue, nonneoplastic brain tissue, or PBMCs (not recorded which). This receptor was taken from a human donor with low-grade glioma or glioblastoma, undergoing nonglioma brain surgery, or in good health (not recorded which). The chain has TRBV10-3 and TRBJ1-1, with D tentatively TRBD1 (5 bases). The CDR3 nucleotides read TGTGCCATCAGTGAGTCACGGGGCCGGGACACTGAAGCTTTCTTT. Protein sequence: CAISESRGRDTEAFF.